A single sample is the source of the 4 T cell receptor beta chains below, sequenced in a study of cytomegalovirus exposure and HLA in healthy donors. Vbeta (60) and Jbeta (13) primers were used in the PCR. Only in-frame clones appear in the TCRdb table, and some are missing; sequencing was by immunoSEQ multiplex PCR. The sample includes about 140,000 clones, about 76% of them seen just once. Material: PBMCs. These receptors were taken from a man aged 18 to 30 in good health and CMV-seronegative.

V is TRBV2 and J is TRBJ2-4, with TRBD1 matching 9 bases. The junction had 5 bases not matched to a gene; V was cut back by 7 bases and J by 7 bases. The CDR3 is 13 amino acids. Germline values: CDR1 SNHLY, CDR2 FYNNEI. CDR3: CASKPGQGNIQYF. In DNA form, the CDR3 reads TGTGCCAGCAAACCGGGACAGGGTAACATTCAGTACTTC.

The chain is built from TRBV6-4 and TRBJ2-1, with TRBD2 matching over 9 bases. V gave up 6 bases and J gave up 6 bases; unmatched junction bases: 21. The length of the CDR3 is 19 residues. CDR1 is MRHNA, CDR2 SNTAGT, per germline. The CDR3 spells CASSALGGRVAGEPNEQFF. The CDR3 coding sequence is TGTGCCAGCAGCGCCCTGGGAGGGCGCGTAGCGGGGGAACCCAATGAGCAGTTCTTC.

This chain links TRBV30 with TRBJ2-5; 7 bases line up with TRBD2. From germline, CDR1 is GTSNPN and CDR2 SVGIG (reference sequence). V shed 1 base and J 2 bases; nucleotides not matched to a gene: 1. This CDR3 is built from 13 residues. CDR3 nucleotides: TGTGCCTGGAGTGGAGCGGGGCAAGAGACCCAGTACTTC. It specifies CAWSGAGQETQYF.

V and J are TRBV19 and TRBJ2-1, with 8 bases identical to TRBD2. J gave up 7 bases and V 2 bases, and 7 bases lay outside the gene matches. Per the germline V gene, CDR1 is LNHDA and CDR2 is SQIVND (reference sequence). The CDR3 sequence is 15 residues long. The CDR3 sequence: CASSISGGPKNEQFF. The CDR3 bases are TGTGCCAGTAGTATAAGCGGGGGCCCCAAAAATGAGCAGTTCTTC.